This entry lists 26 T cell receptor beta chains sequenced from one sample in a study of graft-versus-host responses after intestinal transplantation. These receptors' targets are unknown. Only in-frame clones appear in the TCRdb table, and some are missing; sequencing was by immunoSEQ multiplex PCR. The table has roughly 96,000 clones, roughly 90% seen once. The starting material was unstimulated CD8+ T cells sorted from spleen or lymph node cells, obtained before intestinal transplant. These receptors came from a human donor who received an intestinal transplant.

J is TRBJ2-1 and V is TRBV9; 11 bases are shared with TRBD2. Germline V CDR1 and CDR2: SGDLS, YYNGEE. The CDR3 is 16 residues long. After removal of 0 bases from V and 4 bases from J, the junction contained 3 bases not matched to a gene. The CDR3 reads CASSVVGTSGYNEQFF. DNA of the CDR3: TGTGCCAGCAGCGTAGTTGGGACTAGCGGATACAATGAGCAGTTCTTC.

Notes on this clone: Compared with germline, one end of the junction differs, possibly owing to a read error. The rearrangement links TRBV19 to TRBJ2-7; the match to TRBD1 covers 8 bases. Germline assignment: CDR1 LNHDA and CDR2 SQIVND (reference sequence). The length of the CDR3 is 14 residues. DNA of the CDR3: TGTGCCAGTAGGCCGGACAGGGATTGGTACGGGCAGTACTTC. The encoded protein is CASRPDRDWYGQYF. The entire variable domain, with the rest obtained from reference TRBV19 and TRBJ2-7, is as follows: DGGITQSPKYLFRKEGQNVTLSCEQNLNHDAMYWYRQDPGQGLRLIYYSQIVNDFQKGDIAEGYSVSREKKESFPLTVTSAQKNPTAFYLCASRPDRDWYGQYFGPGTRLTVT.

Written as DNA, the CDR3 is TGTGCCAGCAGTTCCGGTACAGCCCTGGGCACCGGGGAGCTGTTTTTT. Protein product: CASSSGTALGTGELFF. The V and J genes are TRBV27 and TRBJ2-2; D remains ambiguous. This CDR3 is 16 amino acids long. Germline loops: CDR1 MNHEY, CDR2 SMNVEV (reference sequence). V was cut by 4 bases and J by 4 bases, with 16 bases left in between.

The chain couples TRBV5-1 to TRBJ2-7, with TRBD2 as a possible D gene (6 bases). Germline-derived CDR1 and CDR2 are SGHRS and YFSETQ. CDR3 length: 16 amino acids. The ends were cut back, 0 bases at V and 3 bases at J, with 16 bases in the middle. The CDR3 bases are TGCGCCAGCAGCTTGGGCCGGGAGATTAGCGGCTACGAGCAGTACTTC. This sequence encodes CASSLGREISGYEQYF.

The V gene is TRBV7-3, the J gene TRBJ1-1, with TRBD1 identical over 9 bases. Unmatched junction bases numbered 8, after V lost 5 bases and J lost 4 bases. The V gene's germline CDR1 is SGHTA and CDR2 FQGTGA. The CDR3 extends over 15 amino acids. CDR3 DNA sequence: TGTGCCAGCAGCGAAACGGGACAGGGCGGCACTGAAGCTTTCTTT. It specifies CASSETGQGGTEAFF.

The chain uses TRBV6-5 and TRBJ2-1, with 7 positions matching TRBD1. The trim removed 2 bases at V and 8 bases at J, leaving 0 bases unmatched. The length of the CDR3 is 12 residues. Germline V gene data show CDR1 as MNHEY and CDR2 as SVGAGI. The CDR3: CASSYDRDEQFF. CDR3 bases: TGTGCCAGCAGTTACGACAGGGATGAGCAGTTCTTC.

The chain employs TRBV28 and TRBJ1-5, with 7 bases identical to TRBD1. The J segment lost 9 bases and the V segment lost 1 base, leaving 12 bases of the junction unmatched. Germline V lookup: CDR1 MDHEN, CDR2 SYDVKM. This CDR3 spans 16 amino acids. CDR3 amino acids: CASSLLGQIAGGPQHF. The CDR3 nucleotides read TGTGCCAGCAGTTTATTGGGACAGATCGCCGGGGGGCCCCAGCATTTT.

This CDR3 reads CASSHSSGRTNEQFF. For the CDR3, the DNA is TGTGCCAGCAGCCATTCTAGCGGGCGAACCAATGAGCAGTTCTTC. The V call is TRBV7-3, the J call TRBJ2-1; 8 nucleotides agree with TRBD2. The length of the CDR3 is 15 residues. V shed 5 bases and J 6 bases; nucleotides not matched to a gene: 9. CDR1 is SGHTA, CDR2 FQGTGA, per germline.

The CDR3 sequence: CASSEFIGQHNEQFF. The CDR3 bases are TGTGCCAGCAGTGAATTTATAGGACAGCACAATGAGCAGTTCTTC. The rearrangement joins TRBV6-1 to TRBJ2-1; D might be TRBD1 (6 bases). Germline assignment: CDR1 MNHNS and CDR2 SASEGT. CDR3 length: 15 amino acids. V lost 2 bases, J lost 5 bases, and 13 bases lay in between.

This chain connects TRBV6-5 to TRBJ2-2, with D possibly TRBD2 on 7 matching bases. V was cut by 5 bases and J by 5 bases, with 15 bases left in between. Germline V lookup: CDR1 MNHEY, CDR2 SVGAGI. This CDR3 comprises 15 residues. The CDR3 region is CASSPPGEGTGELFF. CDR3 in DNA: TGTGCCAGCAGTCCACCAGGGGAGGGTACCGGGGAGCTGTTTTTT.

V and J are TRBV19 and TRBJ1-5; possibly TRBD1 for D (5 bases). V gave up 6 bases and J gave up 10 bases, with 19 bases separating them. This CDR3 spans 14 amino acids. Germline assignment: CDR1 LNHDA and CDR2 SQIVND (reference sequence). The CDR3 nucleotides read TGTGCCAGTAGAGGGCAGGGTCCCCCTATACCCCAGCATTTT. Its protein product is CASRGQGPPIPQHF.

The rearrangement links TRBV7-9 to TRBJ2-6; TRBD2 matches at 7 bases. Germline V gene data show CDR1 as SEHNR and CDR2 as FQNEAQ (reference sequence). V lost 5 bases to trimming and J lost 2 bases; unmatched junction nucleotides: 3. The CDR3 consists of 15 residues. The CDR3 here is CASSTGLAGANVLTF. The CDR3, as DNA: TGTGCCAGCAGCACCGGACTAGCTGGGGCCAACGTCCTGACTTTC.

The gene calls are TRBV5-1 and TRBJ2-1, with D possibly being TRBD1 (6 bases). V was shortened by 6 bases and J by 2 bases, with 18 bases between the two germline ends. CDR1 is SGHRS, CDR2 YFSETQ, per germline. This CDR3 spans 16 amino acids. CDR3 protein: CASTLQGDTPYNEQFF. CDR3 sequence (DNA): TGCGCCAGCACCCTTCAAGGGGACACCCCCTACAATGAGCAGTTCTTC.

The V call is TRBV4-3, the J call TRBJ2-1; 8 bases map to TRBD1. This CDR3 is built from 15 residues. Per germline, CDR1 LGHNA and CDR2 YSLEER. After removal of 8 bases from V and 0 bases from J, the junction contained 6 bases not matched to a gene. The CDR3 nucleotides are TGCGCCAGCGGAACCGACAGGGGCTCCTACAATGAGCAGTTCTTC. Translating it yields CASGTDRGSYNEQFF.

J is TRBJ1-2 and V is TRBV6-5; TRBD1 matches 10 bases. There are 14 residues in the CDR3. Trimming at V came to 5 bases and at J to 6 bases, leaving 6 bases not matched to a gene. Per germline, CDR1 MNHEY and CDR2 SVGAGI. CDR3 in amino acids: CASSGGQGVDGYTF. The CDR3, as DNA: TGTGCCAGCAGTGGTGGACAGGGGGTTGATGGCTACACCTTC.

The chain has TRBV6-1 and TRBJ2-6, with 9 positions matching TRBD1. Germline V gene sequence: CDR1 MNHNS, CDR2 SASEGT. This CDR3 region has 16 residues. Trimming cost V 2 bases and J 4 bases; bases outside gene matches: 3. This CDR3 reads CASSEIGTGGANVLTF. CDR3 coding DNA: TGTGCCAGCAGTGAAATCGGGACAGGGGGGGCCAACGTCCTGACTTTC.

The gene calls are TRBV7-8 and TRBJ1-5; 7 bases are a match to TRBD1. Unmatched junction bases numbered 20, after V lost 5 bases and J lost 1 base. Germline CDR1 is SGHVS and CDR2 is FQNEAQ. This CDR3 spans 20 amino acids. CDR3 loop: CASSPKLNRGGSCSNQPQHF. Written as DNA, the CDR3 is TGTGCCAGCAGCCCTAAGCTGAACAGGGGAGGCTCTTGCAGCAATCAGCCCCAGCATTTT.

The rearrangement uses TRBV30 and TRBJ2-3; 13 bases are a match to TRBD2. The CDR3 is 18 amino acids. V was clipped by 4 bases and J by 4 bases; unmatched bases: 14. The germline V gene encodes CDR1 GTSNPN and CDR2 SVGIG (reference sequence). In DNA form, the CDR3 reads TGTGCCTGGAACGGCTTAACACTAGCGGGAGGGCCACCAGATACGCAGTATTTT. It is translated as CAWNGLTLAGGPPDTQYF.

The V and J genes are TRBV28 and TRBJ2-1; 7 bases match TRBD2. The germline CDR1 and CDR2 sequences are MDHEN and SYDVKM. V lost 5 bases and J lost 9; bases outside the gene matches: 13. CDR3 length: 15 amino acids. CDR3 nucleotides: TGTGCCAGCAGTAAAATAGCGGGCCGGCCCCTTGAGCAGTTCTTC. It encodes CASSKIAGRPLEQFF. The full variable domain, rest sourced from reference TRBV28 and TRBJ2-1, is DVKVTQSSRYLVKRTGEKVFLECVQDMDHENMFWYRQDPGLGLRLIYFSYDVKMKEKGDIPEGYSVSREKKERFSLILESASTNQTSMYLCASSKIAGRPLEQFFGPGTRLTVL.

This rearrangement joins TRBV2 to TRBJ2-1; 10 bases fit TRBD2. The CDR3 spans 16 residues. Germline assignment: CDR1 SNHLY and CDR2 FYNNEI. V shed 10 bases and J 5 bases; nucleotides not matched to a gene: 14. CDR3 loop: CAITGTSDDWDNEQFF. In DNA, the CDR3 is TGTGCCATCACCGGGACTAGCGATGATTGGGACAATGAGCAGTTCTTC.

Here the CDR3 DNA reads TGCGCCAGCAGCCAAGATCACGGGGTGTGGGATGGCTACACCTTC. This encodes CASSQDHGVWDGYTF. J is TRBJ1-2 and V is TRBV4-1; D is unresolved. The CDR3 sequence is 15 residues long. Between the trimmed V and J ends, which lost 0 bases and 6 bases, there was a span of 14 bases. The germline CDR1 and CDR2 sequences are MGHRA and YSYEKL.

This clone was detected once. The genes are TRBV4-1 and TRBJ1-6, with D tentatively TRBD1 (5 bases). CDR1 is MGHRA, CDR2 YSYEKL, per germline. The CDR3 covers 16 residues. Trimming removed 0 bases from V and 4 bases from J, with 10 bases in between. In DNA, the CDR3 is TGCGCCAGCAGCCAAGAGGCTGGGGCATATAATTCACCCCTCCACTTT. Protein product: CASSQEAGAYNSPLHF.

With regard to this clone: At the DNA level, this CDR3 is encoded by other sequences in the same sample as well. V gene TRBV6-5 combines with J gene TRBJ2-7, with D possibly TRBD1 on 6 matching bases. Germline CDR1 is MNHEY and CDR2 is SVGAGI. V lost 5 bases to trimming and J lost 2 bases, with 10 bases between them. The CDR3 runs to 13 residues. For the CDR3, the DNA is TGTGCCAGCAGTGCCAGGGGACCCTACGAGCAGTACTTC. Its translation is CASSARGPYEQYF.

The chain carries TRBV7-9 and TRBJ2-1; D uncertain. CDR1 and CDR2 from the germline V gene are SEHNR and FQNEAQ (reference sequence). V gave up 2 bases and J gave up 7 bases, with 9 bases separating them. CDR3 length: 13 amino acids. CDR3 coding DNA: TGTGCCAGCAGCTTACCCTCCGGGAATGAGCAGTTCTTC. Translation: CASSLPSGNEQFF.

DNA of the CDR3: TGTGCCAGCAGTGAAGCGCCCGGTTCTCTTGAAGCTTTCTTT. It yields the protein CASSEAPGSLEAFF. The chain carries TRBV6-1 and TRBJ1-1; D is uncertain. CDR1 is MNHNS and CDR2 is SASEGT in the germline V gene. V lost 0 bases to trimming and J lost 7 bases, with 12 bases between them. The CDR3 consists of 14 residues.

The rearrangement uses TRBV14 and TRBJ2-3, with D possibly being TRBD1 (5 bases). With 4 bases removed from V and 2 bases from J, the gap between germline ends came to 13 bases. Germline V gene data show CDR1 as SGHDN and CDR2 as FVKESK. The CDR3 loop spans 15 amino acids. This chain's CDR3 is CASSPWGRDTDTQYF. Written as DNA, the CDR3 is TGTGCCAGCAGCCCCTGGGGCCGCGACACAGATACGCAGTATTTT.